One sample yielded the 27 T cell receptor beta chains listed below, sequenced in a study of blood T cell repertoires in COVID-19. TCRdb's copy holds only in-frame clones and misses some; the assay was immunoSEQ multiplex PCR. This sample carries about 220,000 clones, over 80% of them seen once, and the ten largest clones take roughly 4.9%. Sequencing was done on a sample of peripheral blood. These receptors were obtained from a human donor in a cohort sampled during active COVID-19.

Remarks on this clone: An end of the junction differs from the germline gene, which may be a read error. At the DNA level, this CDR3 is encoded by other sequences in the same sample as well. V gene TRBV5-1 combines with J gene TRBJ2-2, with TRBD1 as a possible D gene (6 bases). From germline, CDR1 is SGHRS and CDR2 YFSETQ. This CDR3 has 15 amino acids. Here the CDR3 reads CASSVGHGNTGELFF. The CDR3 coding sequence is TGCGCCAGCAGCGTGGGACACGGGAACACCGGAGAGCTGTTTTTT.

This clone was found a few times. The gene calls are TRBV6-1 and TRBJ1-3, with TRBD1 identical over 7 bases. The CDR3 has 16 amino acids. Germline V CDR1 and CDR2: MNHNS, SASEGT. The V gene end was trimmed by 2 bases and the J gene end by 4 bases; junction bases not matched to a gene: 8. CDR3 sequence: CASSEKVAGGGNTIYF. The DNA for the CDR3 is TGTGCCAGCAGTGAAAAGGTGGCAGGGGGAGGAAACACCATATATTTT.

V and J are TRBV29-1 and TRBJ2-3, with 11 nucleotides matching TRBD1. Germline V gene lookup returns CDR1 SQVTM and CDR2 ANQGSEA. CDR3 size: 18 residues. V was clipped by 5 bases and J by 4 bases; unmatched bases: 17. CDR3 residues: CSVFKRTGGALGSDTQYF. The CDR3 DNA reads TGCAGCGTTTTCAAGAGGACAGGGGGCGCTTTGGGGTCAGATACGCAGTATTTT.

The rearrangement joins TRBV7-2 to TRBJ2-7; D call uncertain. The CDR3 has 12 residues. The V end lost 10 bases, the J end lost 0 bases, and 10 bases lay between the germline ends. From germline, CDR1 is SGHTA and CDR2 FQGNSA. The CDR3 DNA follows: TGTGCCACCCCTAGTGTCTCCTACGAGCAGTACTTC. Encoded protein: CATPSVSYEQYF.

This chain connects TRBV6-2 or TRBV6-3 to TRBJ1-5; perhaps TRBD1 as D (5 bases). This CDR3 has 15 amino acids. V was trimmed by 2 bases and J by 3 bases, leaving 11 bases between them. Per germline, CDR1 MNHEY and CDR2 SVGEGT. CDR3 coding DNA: TGTGCCAGCAGTTACCGGGGGACTTCCAATCAGCCCCAGCATTTT. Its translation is CASSYRGTSNQPQHF.

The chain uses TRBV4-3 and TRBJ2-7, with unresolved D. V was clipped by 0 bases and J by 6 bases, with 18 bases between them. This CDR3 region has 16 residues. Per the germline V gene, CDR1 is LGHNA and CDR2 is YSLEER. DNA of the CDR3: TGCGCCAGCAGCCAAGATTTCGCTACCCCCCTACCCGAGCAGTACTTC. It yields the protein CASSQDFATPLPEQYF.

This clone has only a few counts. CDR3 residues: CASSQDYRADTGELFF. The CDR3 DNA reads as TGCGCCAGCAGCCAAGACTACAGGGCGGACACCGGGGAGCTGTTTTTT. This sequence joins TRBV4-3 and TRBJ2-2; D might be TRBD1 (6 bases). Trimming removed 0 bases at V and 3 bases at J, with 11 bases between. CDR3 size: 16 residues. CDR1 LGHNA and CDR2 YSLEER come from the germline V gene.

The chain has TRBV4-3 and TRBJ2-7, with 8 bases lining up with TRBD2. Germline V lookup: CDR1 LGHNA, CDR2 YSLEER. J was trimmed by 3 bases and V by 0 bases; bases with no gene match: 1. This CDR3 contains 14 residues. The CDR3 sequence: CASSQDREGYEQYF. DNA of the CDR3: TGCGCCAGCAGCCAAGATCGGGAGGGCTACGAGCAGTACTTC.

This CDR3 reads CASSEHSGLTDTQYF. The CDR3, as DNA: TGTGCCAGCAGTGAACACTCGGGACTAACAGATACGCAGTATTTT. This sequence joins TRBV25-1 and TRBJ2-3, with 7 nucleotides matching TRBD2. The germline CDR1 and CDR2 sequences are MGHDK and SYGVNS. The CDR3 runs to 15 residues. Trimming removed 2 bases from V and 3 bases from J; junction bases left unmatched: 5.

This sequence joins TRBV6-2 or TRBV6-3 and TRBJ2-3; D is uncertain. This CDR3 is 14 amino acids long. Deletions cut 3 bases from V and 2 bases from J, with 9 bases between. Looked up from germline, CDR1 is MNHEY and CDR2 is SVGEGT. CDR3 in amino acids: CASSYGQLTDTQYF. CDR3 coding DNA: TGTGCCAGCAGTTATGGGCAGCTCACAGATACGCAGTATTTT.

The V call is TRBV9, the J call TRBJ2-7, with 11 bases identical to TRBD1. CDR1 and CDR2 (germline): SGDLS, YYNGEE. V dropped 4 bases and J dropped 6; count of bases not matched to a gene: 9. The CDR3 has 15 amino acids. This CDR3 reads CASSTQPGQGGEQYF. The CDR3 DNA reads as TGTGCCAGCAGCACTCAGCCGGGACAGGGGGGCGAGCAGTACTTC.

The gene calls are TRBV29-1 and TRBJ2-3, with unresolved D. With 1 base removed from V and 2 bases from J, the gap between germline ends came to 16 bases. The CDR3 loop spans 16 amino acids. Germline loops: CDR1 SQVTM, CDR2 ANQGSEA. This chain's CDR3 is CSVEGINELHTDTQYF. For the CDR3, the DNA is TGCAGCGTTGAAGGTATCAACGAACTGCACACAGATACGCAGTATTTT.

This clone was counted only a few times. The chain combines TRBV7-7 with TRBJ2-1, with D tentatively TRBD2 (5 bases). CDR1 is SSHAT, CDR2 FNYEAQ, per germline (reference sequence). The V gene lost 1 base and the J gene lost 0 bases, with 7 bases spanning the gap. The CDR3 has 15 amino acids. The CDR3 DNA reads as TGTGCCAGCAGCTTAGGGGAGAGCTCCTACAATGAGCAGTTCTTC. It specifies CASSLGESSYNEQFF.

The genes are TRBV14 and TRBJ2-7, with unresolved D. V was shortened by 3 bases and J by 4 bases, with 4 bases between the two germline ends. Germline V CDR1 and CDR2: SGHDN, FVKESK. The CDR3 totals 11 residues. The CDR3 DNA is TGTGCCAGCAGCCATTATTACGAGCAGTACTTC. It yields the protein CASSHYYEQYF.

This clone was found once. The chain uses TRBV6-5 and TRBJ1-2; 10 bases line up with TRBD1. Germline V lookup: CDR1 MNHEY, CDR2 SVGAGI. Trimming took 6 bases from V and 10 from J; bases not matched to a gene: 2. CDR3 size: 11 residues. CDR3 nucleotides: TGTGCCAGCAGAGGGACAGGGGACTACACCTTC. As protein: CASRGTGDYTF.

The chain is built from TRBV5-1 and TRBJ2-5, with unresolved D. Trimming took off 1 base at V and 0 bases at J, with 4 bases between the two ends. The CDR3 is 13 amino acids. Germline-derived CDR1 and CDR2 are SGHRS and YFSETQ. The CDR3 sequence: CASSLLYQETQYF. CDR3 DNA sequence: TGCGCCAGCAGCTTGCTGTACCAAGAGACCCAGTACTTC.

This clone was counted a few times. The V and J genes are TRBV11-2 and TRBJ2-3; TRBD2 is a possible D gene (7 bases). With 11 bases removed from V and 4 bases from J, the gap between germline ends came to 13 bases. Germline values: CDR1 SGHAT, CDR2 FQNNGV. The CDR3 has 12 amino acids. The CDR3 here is CALGAGADTQYF. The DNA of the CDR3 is TGTGCCTTGGGGGCGGGGGCAGATACGCAGTATTTT.

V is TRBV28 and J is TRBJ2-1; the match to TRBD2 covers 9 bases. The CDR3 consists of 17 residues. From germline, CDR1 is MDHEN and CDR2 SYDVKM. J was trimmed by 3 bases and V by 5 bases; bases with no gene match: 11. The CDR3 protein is CASSTSIAGAFYNEQFF. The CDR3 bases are TGTGCCAGCAGTACGTCTATAGCGGGAGCCTTCTACAATGAGCAGTTCTTC.

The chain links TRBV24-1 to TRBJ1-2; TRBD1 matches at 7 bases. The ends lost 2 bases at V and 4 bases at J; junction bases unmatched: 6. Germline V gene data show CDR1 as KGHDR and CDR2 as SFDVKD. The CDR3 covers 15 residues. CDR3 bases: TGTGCCACCAGTGATTCCACAGGGGTCGTCTATGGCTACACCTTC. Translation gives CATSDSTGVVYGYTF.

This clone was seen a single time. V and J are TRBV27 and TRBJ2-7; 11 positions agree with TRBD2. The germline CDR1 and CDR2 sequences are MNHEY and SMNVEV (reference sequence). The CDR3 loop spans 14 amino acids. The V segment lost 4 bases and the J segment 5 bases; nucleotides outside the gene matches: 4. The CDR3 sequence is CASSSILAGDEQYF. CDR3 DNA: TGTGCCAGCAGTTCCATACTAGCGGGAGACGAGCAGTACTTC.

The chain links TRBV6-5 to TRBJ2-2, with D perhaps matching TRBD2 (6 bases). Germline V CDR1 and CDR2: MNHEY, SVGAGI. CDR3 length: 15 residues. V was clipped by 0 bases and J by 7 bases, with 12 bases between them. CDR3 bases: TGTGCCAGCAGTTACTCGGGGGGAGGAGGCGGGGAGCTGTTTTTT. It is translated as CASSYSGGGGGELFF.

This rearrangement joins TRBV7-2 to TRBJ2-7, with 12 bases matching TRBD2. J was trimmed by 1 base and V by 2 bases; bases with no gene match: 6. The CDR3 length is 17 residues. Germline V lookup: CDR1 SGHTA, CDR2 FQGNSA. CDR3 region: CASSLKLGTSGSYEQYF. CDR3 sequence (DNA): TGTGCCAGCAGCTTAAAGTTAGGGACTAGCGGGTCCTACGAGCAGTACTTC.

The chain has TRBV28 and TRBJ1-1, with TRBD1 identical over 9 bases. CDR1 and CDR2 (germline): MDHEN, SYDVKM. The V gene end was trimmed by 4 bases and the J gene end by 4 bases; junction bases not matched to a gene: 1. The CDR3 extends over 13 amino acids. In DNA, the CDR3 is TGTGCCAGCAGTTACAGGGGGCCCACTGAAGCTTTCTTT. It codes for CASSYRGPTEAFF.

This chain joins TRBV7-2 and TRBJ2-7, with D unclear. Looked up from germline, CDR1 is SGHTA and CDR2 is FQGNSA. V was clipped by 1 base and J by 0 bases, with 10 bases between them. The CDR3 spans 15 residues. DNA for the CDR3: TGTGCCAGCAGCTTAGGTCCTGATAGCTCCTACGAGCAGTACTTC. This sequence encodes CASSLGPDSSYEQYF.

The CDR3 sequence is CASSLGAGTEAFF. As DNA, the CDR3 is TGTGCCAGCAGCTTAGGGGCTGGCACTGAAGCTTTCTTT. The chain recombines TRBV7-2 with TRBJ1-1; no reliable D call. Trimming removed 1 base from V and 4 bases from J, with 7 bases in between. The germline CDR1 and CDR2 sequences are SGHTA and FQGNSA. CDR3 length: 13 residues.

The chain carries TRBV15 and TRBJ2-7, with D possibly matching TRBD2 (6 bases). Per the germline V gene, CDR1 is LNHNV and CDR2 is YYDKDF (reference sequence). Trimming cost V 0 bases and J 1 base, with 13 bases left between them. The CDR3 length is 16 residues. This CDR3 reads CATSRDRRGLSYEQYF. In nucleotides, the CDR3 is TGTGCCACCAGCAGAGATAGGCGGGGACTTTCCTACGAGCAGTACTTC.

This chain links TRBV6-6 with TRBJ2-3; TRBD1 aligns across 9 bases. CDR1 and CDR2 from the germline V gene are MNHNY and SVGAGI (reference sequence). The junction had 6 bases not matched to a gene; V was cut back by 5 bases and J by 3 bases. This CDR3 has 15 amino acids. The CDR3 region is CASSTPGQGTDTQYF. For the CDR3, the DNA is TGTGCCAGCAGTACCCCGGGACAGGGAACAGATACGCAGTATTTT.